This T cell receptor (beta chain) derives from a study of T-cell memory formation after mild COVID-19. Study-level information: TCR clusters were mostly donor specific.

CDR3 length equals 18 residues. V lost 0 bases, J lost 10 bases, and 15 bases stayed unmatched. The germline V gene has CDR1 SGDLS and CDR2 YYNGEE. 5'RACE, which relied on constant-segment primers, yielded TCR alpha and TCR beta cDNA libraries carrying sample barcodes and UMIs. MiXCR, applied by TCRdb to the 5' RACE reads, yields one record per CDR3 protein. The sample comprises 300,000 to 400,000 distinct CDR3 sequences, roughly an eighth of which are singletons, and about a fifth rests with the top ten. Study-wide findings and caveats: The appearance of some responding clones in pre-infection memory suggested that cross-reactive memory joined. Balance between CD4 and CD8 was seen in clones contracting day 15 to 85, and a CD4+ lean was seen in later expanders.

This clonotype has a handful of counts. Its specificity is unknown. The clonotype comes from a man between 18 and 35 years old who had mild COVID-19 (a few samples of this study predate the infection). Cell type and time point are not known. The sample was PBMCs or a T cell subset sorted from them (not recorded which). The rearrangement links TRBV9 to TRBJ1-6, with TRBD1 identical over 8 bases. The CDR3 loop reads CASSVADRGLTGGSPLHF. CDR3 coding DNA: TGTGCCAGCAGCGTAGCCGACAGGGGCCTAACTGGGGGGTCACCCCTCCACTTT. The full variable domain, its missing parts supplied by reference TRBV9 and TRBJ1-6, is DSGVTQTPKHLITATGQRVTLRCSPRSGDLSVYWYQQSLDQGLQFLIQYYNGEERAKGNILERFSAQQFPDLHSELNLSSLELGDSALYFCASSVADRGLTGGSPLHFGNGTRLTVT.